This record concerns one TCR beta chain sequence. Its antigen specificity is not known. No quality values exist for individual bases; no much larger clone is one base distant. The library was produced with the immunoSEQ multiplex PCR assay. On the study's bioinformatics: A statistical classification framework was developed to diagnose cytomegalovirus status using the catalog of TCR beta chain sequences. TCRdb limited this immuneACCESS table to in-frame rearrangements with V and J called. A share of clones is missing; checked studies link under half to unresolved V genes, and the rest is unexplained. V and J calls and clone size come straight from that table; D and trimming were deduced from the DNA. The table for this sample lists around 130,000 clones; about 85% of them were counted only once. Of the sample, 2.1% is held by the ten largest clones. The donors belonged to the validation cohort of about 110 subjects, which was separate from the approximately 700-subject first cohort.

Sequences SGHVS (CDR1) and FQNEAQ (CDR2) are obtained from the germline V gene. After removal of 1 base from V and 0 bases from J, the junction retains 3 bases not matched to a gene. The CDR3 goes from the cysteine to the phenylalanine over 15 residues. Only the CDR3 DNA is retained, 45 bases long and in frame from the first base. This sample was taken from a study of cytomegalovirus exposure and HLA in healthy donors (dated by TCRdb to 2016 to 2017). Describing the broader study: According to a later analysis, the 120 or so validation repertoires were produced on the same platform as the 600 to 850 repertoires of the first cohort. The aim of the study was to test whether cataloging public T cell receptors could identify signatures of past pathogen exposure. In addition to the first cohort of 650 to 800 subjects, a separate validation cohort of 130 or so different subjects was used. The study combined high-throughput TCR immunosequencing, statistical association of individual TCRs with disease status, and machine learning to predict cytomegalovirus infection status.

General study outcomes and caveats: A later analysis lacked HLA typing for the validation cohort, so it scored co-occurrence in that cohort across all 110 or so repertoires. Of the cluster scores, about 94% were above 0 in a later analysis, which found that TCRs clustered in the first cohort also tended to co-occur in the 120 validation repertoires. While some public TCRs were present in many individuals, most TCR sequences turned up only very rarely across donors. Three of the identified cytomegalovirus-associated TCR beta chains were confirmed in vitro to be specific for cytomegalovirus antigens. The study gave a list of about 150 TCR beta chains associated with cytomegalovirus. In both the original and validation cohorts, the classifier was reported to diagnose cytomegalovirus status with high specificity and sensitivity. It was suggested by the authors that the approach could potentially be generalized to other disease states and immunological phenotypes.

The source of this sequence is a woman in her twenties or thirties in good health and CMV-seronegative. Specimen: PBMCs. The rearrangement combines TRBV7-8 with TRBJ2-7, and 7 junction bases match TRBD1. The base sequence is TGTGCCAGCAGCTTAGAGGCAGGGGGCTCCTACGAGCAGTACTTC. Translated, this gives CASSLEAGGSYEQYF. With the rest looked up from the reference TRBV7-8 and TRBJ2-7 genes rather than sequenced, the full variable domain is GAGVSQSPRYKVAKRGQDVALRCDPISGHVSLFWYQQALGQGPEFLTYFQNEAQLDKSGLPSDRFFAERPEGSVSTLKIQRTQQEDSAVYLCASSLEAGGSYEQYFGPGTRLTVT.